These T cell receptor beta chains were read from a single sample in a study of beta chain features in type 1 diabetes. Produced via immunoSEQ multiplex PCR; TCRdb's table is partial and in-frame only. The sample yields 15,000 to 17,000 clones, approximately 47% seen once. The sample taken for sequencing was stem cell memory CD4+ T cells from blood. Every receptor here comes from a woman aged 40 to 50 in good health. Each CDR3 is given with its conserved first and last residue. A D gene is named only where the DNA matches it firmly. Clone size is shown for a subset of rows, as once, few, many or a class of expanded clone.

j_call	d_call	v_call	clone_size	cdr3_nt	cdr3_aa
TRBJ1-1	-	TRBV5-1	-	TGCGCCAGCAGTGGGGGAGGAACGGCTGAAGCTTTCTTT	CASSGGGTAEAFF
TRBJ2-7	TRBD2	TRBV7-6	-	TGTGCCAGCAGCCCTATAGCGGGGGGATCCTACGAGCAGTACTTC	CASSPIAGGSYEQYF
TRBJ2-3	TRBD2	TRBV18	-	TGTGCCAGCTCGCCTCTTTTCGGGGGGGGCAGCACAGATACGCAGTATTTT	CASSPLFGGGSTDTQYF
TRBJ2-3	-	TRBV5-4	few	TGTGCCAGCAGCTCCAACACAGATACGCAGTATTTT	CASSSNTDTQYF
TRBJ2-7	-	TRBV29-1	-	TGCAGCGTTGAAGTTGGGCTTTTCTACGAGCAGTACTTC	CSVEVGLFYEQYF
TRBJ2-7	TRBD2	TRBV6-6	-	TGTGCCAGCAGTTACCCGCGGGGGGGGTCCTACGAGCAGTACTTC	CASSYPRGGSYEQYF
TRBJ2-1	-	TRBV11-2	few	TGTGCCAGCAGCTTAGGTGGGAGCTCCTACAATGAGCAGTTCTTC	CASSLGGSSYNEQFF
TRBJ2-1	TRBD1	TRBV5-4	-	TGTGCCAGCAGCCTAAGGACAGGGAACAATGAGCAGTTCTTC	CASSLRTGNNEQFF
TRBJ2-7	-	TRBV23-1	-	TGCGCCAGCGGGCCTTCCCGGGACACTACCTACGAGCAGTACTTC	CASGPSRDTTYEQYF
TRBJ1-6	TRBD1	TRBV7-2	-	TGTGCCAGCAGCCCAGGACAGGGGGGGACCTATAATTCACCCCTCCACTTT	CASSPGQGGTYNSPLHF
TRBJ2-5	-	TRBV5-1	-	TGCGCCAGCAGGGCCGACCAAGAGACCCAGTACTTC	CASRADQETQYF
TRBJ1-2	-	TRBV29-1	-	TGCAGCGTTGAAAGGTCCAGGGGCGACTATGGCTACACCTTC	CSVERSRGDYGYTF
TRBJ2-7	-	TRBV10-1	-	TGCGCCAGCAGTGAGTACATGGCCTACGAGCAGTACTTC	CASSEYMAYEQYF
TRBJ1-2	-	TRBV19	few	TGTGCCACCGCTCGGAGGGCCCATGGCTACACCTTC	CATARRAHGYTF
TRBJ1-2	-	TRBV7-9	few	TGTGCCAGCAGTCCTTCTCACTATGGCTACACCTTC	CASSPSHYGYTF
TRBJ1-3	-	TRBV6-5	few	TGTGCCAGCAGTTGGGGGCCCGGTCGAAACACCATATATTTT	CASSWGPGRNTIYF
TRBJ2-7	-	TRBV11-2	-	TGTGCCAGCAGCTTAATGATTGGGAGGTTGAACGAGCAGTACTTC	CASSLMIGRLNEQYF
TRBJ2-3	-	TRBV27	-	TGTGCCAGCAGTTTTCTCCGAGGGGGAGGGAGAACACCAGTAGAACCGAACACAGATACGCAGTATTTT	CASSFLRGGGRTPVEPNTDTQYF
TRBJ2-7	-	TRBV7-2	-	TGTGCCAGCAGTTCGGACCCCCGGGACAACTCCTACGAGCAGTACTTC	CASSSDPRDNSYEQYF
TRBJ2-1	TRBD2	TRBV7-8	-	TGTGCCAGCAGCCGGAGCGGGGGCTCCTACAATGAGCAGTTCTTC	CASSRSGGSYNEQFF
TRBJ2-4	TRBD2	TRBV18	-	TGTGCCAGCTCACCGTACGGCGGGGGGGCCGAGAACATTCAGTACTTC	CASSPYGGGAENIQYF
TRBJ2-1	TRBD1	TRBV5-1	-	TGCGCCAGCAGACAGAGTGCGGGACAGGTGTTACCTGTTTCCTACAATGAGCAGTTCTTC	CASRQSAGQVLPVSYNEQFF
TRBJ2-1	TRBD2	TRBV7-2	-	TGTGCCAGCAGCTCTTACCCTGTAGCGGGGGGTTTGTCCTACAATGAGCAGTTCTTC	CASSSYPVAGGLSYNEQFF
TRBJ1-1	-	TRBV18	-	TGTGCCAGCTCACCTCCAGGGGTGCCTGAAGCTTTCTTT	CASSPPGVPEAFF
TRBJ1-1	-	TRBV7-2	few	TGTGCCAGCAGCTTAGCGCCAGTAATGGGGGGAGGAAACACTGAAGCTTTCTTT	CASSLAPVMGGGNTEAFF
TRBJ2-1	TRBD2	TRBV7-2	few	TGTGCCAGCAGCTTAGAAACTAGCGGGGGCCATGAGCAGTTCTTC	CASSLETSGGHEQFF
TRBJ1-2	-	TRBV6-5	few	TGTGCCAGCAGAGACAGATATTATGGCTACACCTTC	CASRDRYYGYTF
TRBJ1-1	-	TRBV5-1	-	TGCGCCAGCAGCTTGGAGCCAGGGCTAGCTTTCTTT	CASSLEPGLAFF
TRBJ2-2	-	TRBV18	medium-sized	TGTGCCAGCTCACCGTTTTCCGGCACCGGGGAGCTGTTTTTT	CASSPFSGTGELFF
TRBJ2-7	TRBD1	TRBV7-8	few	TGTGCCAGCAGCCGCGGGACAGGGTTCTCCTACGAGCAGTACTTC	CASSRGTGFSYEQYF
TRBJ1-3	-	TRBV29-1	few	TGCAGCGTCAGGAGGACTGCTGGAAACACCATATATTTT	CSVRRTAGNTIYF
TRBJ1-6	TRBD1	TRBV5-4	-	TGTGCCAGCAGCTTGGATGCAGGGGGGAATTCACCCCTCCACTTT	CASSLDAGGNSPLHF
TRBJ1-4	-	TRBV21-1	few	TGTGCCAGCAGCAAAGGGGGACACTCCTCAACTAATGAAAAACTGTTTTTT	CASSKGGHSSTNEKLFF
TRBJ1-5	-	TRBV11-2	few	TGTGCCAGCAGCTTAGGAAACCGGCAGGTCAATCAGCCCCAGCATTTT	CASSLGNRQVNQPQHF
TRBJ1-5	TRBD1	TRBV7-2	-	TGTGCCAGCAGCCAAAACCGACAGGGAAGCAATCAGCCCCAGCATTTT	CASSQNRQGSNQPQHF
TRBJ2-7	TRBD2	TRBV6-5	-	TGTGCCAGCAAAACTAGCGTGTTTGGGTACGAGCAGTACTTC	CASKTSVFGYEQYF
TRBJ1-5	TRBD1	TRBV6-1	-	TGTGCCAGCAGACCTTGGACAGGGAGGGTTCAGCCCCAGCATTTT	CASRPWTGRVQPQHF
TRBJ2-7	-	TRBV19	-	TGTGCCAGTAGTATCCGGCCCCAGGGTAGTTTATCCTACGAGCAGTACTTC	CASSIRPQGSLSYEQYF
TRBJ1-2	-	TRBV2	-	TGTGCCAGCACTATAGCCCCGGAGACAGAAGGCTACACCTTC	CASTIAPETEGYTF
TRBJ2-6	-	TRBV29-1	few	TGCAGCGTTGAATCGACGGGATACTCTGGGGCCAACGTCCTGACTTTC	CSVESTGYSGANVLTF
TRBJ2-3	TRBD1	TRBV7-6	-	TGTGCCAGCAGCTTGGGGACAGGGGGCGTCGTGGATACGCAGTATTTT	CASSLGTGGVVDTQYF
TRBJ2-3	TRBD2	TRBV5-1	-	TGCGCCAGCCGTATCCCAACAAGCGGGGCTACAGATACGCAGTATTTT	CASRIPTSGATDTQYF
TRBJ2-7	TRBD1	TRBV11-3	-	TGTGCCAGCAGCCCAGGACAGGGCTACGAGCAGTACTTC	CASSPGQGYEQYF
TRBJ2-3	TRBD1	TRBV11-2	-	TGTGCCAGCAGTAGACAGGGCCCATCCACAGATACGCAGTATTTT	CASSRQGPSTDTQYF